Sequencing of this T cell receptor beta chain was carried out in a study of blood T cell repertoires in COVID-19. Study-level information: From the United States, Italy and Spain came samples of acute and convalescent COVID-19. T cells, B-cell-depleted T cells, or PBMCs supplied cDNA or gDNA.

In the original processing: Scientists estimated how many nucleated cells there were by amplifying reference gene primers. Some clones are missing from TCRdb's copy, which holds only in-frame ones; the method was immunoSEQ multiplex PCR. The DNA was the basis for D and trimming; V, J and clone size are from that table. The data show some 190,000 clones, over 75% seen once. The germline gives CDR1 SGHDN, CDR2 FVKESK. V was clipped by 1 base and J by 0 bases; unmatched bases: 7. The CDR3 spans 18 residues. Sequenced sample: peripheral blood. The receptor comes from a woman aged 45-65 years with acute or convalescent COVID-19. This chain links TRBV14 with TRBJ2-3; 10 bases line up with TRBD2. DNA for the CDR3: TGTGCCAGCAGCCAAGTCCAGGGTAGCGGGAGGAGCACAGATACGCAGTATTTT. Residues: CASSQVQGSGRSTDTQYF.